The 23 T cell receptor beta chains in this list originate from one sample, sequenced in a study of cytomegalovirus exposure and HLA in healthy donors. The PCR was carried out with 60 Vbeta primers and 13 Jbeta primers. Method: immunoSEQ multiplex PCR; TCRdb's copy keeps in-frame clones and lacks some. The sample lists just over 150,000 clones; roughly three quarters were seen once. The sample taken for sequencing was PBMCs. These receptors originate from a man in his forties in good health and CMV-seropositive.

V is TRBV9 and J is TRBJ2-5; possibly TRBD2 for D (7 bases). This CDR3 contains 15 residues. Germline V CDR1 and CDR2: SGDLS, YYNGEE. V was pared by 0 bases and J by 1 base, with 10 bases between. Here the CDR3 reads CASSVGGGTQETQYF. The DNA of the CDR3 is TGTGCCAGCAGCGTAGGGGGGGGCACCCAAGAGACCCAGTACTTC.

The rearrangement uses TRBV4-1 and TRBJ2-6; perhaps TRBD1 as D (5 bases). The germline gives CDR1 MGHRA, CDR2 YSYEKL. The V end lost 3 bases, the J end lost 4 bases, and 13 bases lay between the germline ends. There are 16 residues in the CDR3. The CDR3 here is CASSHSGSSGANVLTF. The CDR3 DNA reads as TGCGCCAGCAGCCATTCAGGGTCCTCCGGGGCCAACGTCCTGACTTTC.

J is TRBJ1-6 and V is TRBV7-2, with D possibly being TRBD1 (5 bases). Germline loops: CDR1 SGHTA, CDR2 FQGNSA. Between the trimmed V and J ends, which lost 5 bases and 4 bases, there was a span of 18 bases. CDR3 size: 17 residues. DNA for the CDR3: TGTGCCAGCAGCCCCCCTGGCAGGGACTTATATAATTCACCCCTCCACTTT. The encoded protein is CASSPPGRDLYNSPLHF.

This chain uses TRBV7-3 with TRBJ1-1; no reliable D call. V was cut by 5 bases and J by 3 bases, with 10 bases left in between. Germline values: CDR1 SGHTA, CDR2 FQGTGA. The CDR3 length is 13 residues. This CDR3 reads CASSRSPDTEAFF. In nucleotides, the CDR3 is TGTGCCAGCAGCCGATCGCCGGACACTGAAGCTTTCTTT. Filled out from reference TRBV7-3 and TRBJ1-1, the complete variable domain reads GAGVSQTPSNKVTEKGKYVELRCDPISGHTALYWYRQSLGQGPEFLIYFQGTGAADDSGLPNDRFFAVRPEGSVSTLKIQRTERGDSAVYLCASSRSPDTEAFFGQGTRLTVV.

This chain links TRBV19 with TRBJ1-4; D may be TRBD1 (6 bases). CDR1 and CDR2 (germline): LNHDA, SQIVND (reference sequence). Between the trimmed V and J ends, which lost 6 bases and 8 bases, there was a span of 16 bases. This CDR3 is 14 amino acids long. This chain's CDR3 is CASSGTGTREKLFF. The CDR3 DNA reads as TGTGCCAGTAGCGGAACAGGGACGAGGGAAAAACTGTTTTTT.

The chain is built from TRBV30 and TRBJ1-6; tentative D call: TRBD1 (5 bases). Germline CDR1 is GTSNPN and CDR2 is SVGIG (reference sequence). Trimming left V 2 bases short and J 9 bases short, with 14 bases between. This CDR3 comprises 14 residues. CDR3 DNA: TGTGCCTGGAGTCCCCCTGGACACTCTTCACCCCTCCACTTT. Protein product: CAWSPPGHSSPLHF.

This clone has only a few counts. Other DNA sequences within the sample encode an identical CDR3. The J gene is TRBJ2-3, the V gene TRBV5-6; 10 bases are a match to TRBD2. Germline CDR1 reads SGHDT; CDR2 reads YYEEEE. The length of the CDR3 is 16 residues. J gave up 4 bases and V 0 bases, and 5 bases lay outside the gene matches. The CDR3 sequence is CASSLGASGGADTQYF. The CDR3 DNA reads TGTGCCAGCAGCTTGGGGGCTAGCGGGGGCGCAGATACGCAGTATTTT.

This clone appeared once. The chain carries TRBV13 and TRBJ1-2, with D perhaps matching TRBD1 (6 bases). CDR3 length equals 14 residues. The V end lost 4 bases, the J end lost 3 bases, and 12 bases lay between the germline ends. The germline gives CDR1 PRHDT, CDR2 FYEKMQ (reference sequence). In DNA, the CDR3 is TGTGCCAGCAGCTCCACAGGGTTCGACTATGGCTACACCTTC. Translation: CASSSTGFDYGYTF.

This chain links TRBV30 with TRBJ1-4; D call uncertain. The CDR3 totals 13 residues. V dropped 5 bases and J dropped 1 base, with 8 bases sitting between them. CDR1 and CDR2 from the germline V gene are GTSNPN and SVGIG (reference sequence). The CDR3 DNA follows: TGTGCCTGGGGATCAGGAACTAATGAAAAACTGTTTTTT. This translates into CAWGSGTNEKLFF.

In DNA, the CDR3 is TGTGCTAGTGGTTCCGCGGGCCTTCCCCCCTCCTACAATGAGCAGTTCTTC. Translation: CASGSAGLPPSYNEQFF. V is TRBV12-5 and J is TRBJ2-1; D possibly corresponds to TRBD2 (5 bases). CDR3 length: 17 amino acids. V dropped 4 bases and J dropped 0 bases, with 16 bases sitting between them. Germline V gene data show CDR1 as LGHNT and CDR2 as FRNRAP.

V is TRBV9 and J is TRBJ2-2; D might be TRBD2 (7 bases). This CDR3 region has 17 residues. Deletions cut 0 bases from V and 4 bases from J, with 16 bases between. Germline loops: CDR1 SGDLS, CDR2 YYNGEE. The CDR3 region has the DNA TGTGCCAGCAGCGTAGTTGAGGGGGGGCCGCGCACCGGGGAGCTGTTTTTT. Amino acid sequence: CASSVVEGGPRTGELFF.

J is TRBJ2-7 and V is TRBV5-5; D might be TRBD1 (5 bases). CDR1 and CDR2 (germline): SGHKS, YYEKEE (reference sequence). Trimming stripped 0 bases from V and 3 bases from J, with 13 bases between. The CDR3 is 15 amino acids. CDR3 sequence: CASSLERGYLYEQYF. The CDR3 DNA reads TGTGCCAGCAGCTTGGAAAGGGGATACCTCTACGAGCAGTACTTC.

The chain has TRBV9 and TRBJ2-2; 8 bases agree with TRBD1. V lost 3 bases, J lost 6 bases, and 7 bases stayed unmatched. CDR1 is SGDLS and CDR2 is YYNGEE in the germline V gene. CDR3 length equals 15 residues. The CDR3 nucleotides are TGTGCCAGCAGCGATGGCAGGGGGCTTCCCGGGGAGCTGTTTTTT. Residues: CASSDGRGLPGELFF.

The DNA for the CDR3 is TGTGCCAGCAGCGGACAGGGGGCCCAGCATTTT. Its translation is CASSGQGAQHF. V gene TRBV2 combines with J gene TRBJ1-5; 10 nucleotides match TRBD1. There are 11 residues in the CDR3. Germline values: CDR1 SNHLY, CDR2 FYNNEI. The V and J ends lost 6 bases and 11 bases, in that order; junction bases with no gene match: 1.

A word on this clone: Other nucleotide sequences from this sample produce the same CDR3. The V gene is TRBV4-2, the J gene TRBJ2-7, with 8 bases identical to TRBD1. Trimming took 4 bases from V and 4 from J; bases not matched to a gene: 9. The V gene's germline CDR1 is LGHNA and CDR2 YNFKEQ. The CDR3 spans 15 residues. The CDR3: CASSPPGGQAYEQYF. The CDR3 DNA is TGTGCCAGCAGCCCCCCCGGGGGACAGGCTTACGAGCAGTACTTC.

This chain uses TRBV6-4 with TRBJ1-1; 7 bases are a match to TRBD1. Unmatched junction bases numbered 6, after V lost 0 bases and J lost 5 bases. Germline CDR1 is MRHNA and CDR2 is SNTAGT. CDR3 length: 15 residues. The CDR3 DNA reads as TGTGCCAGCAGTGACTCGACAGGGAGACAAACTGAAGCTTTCTTT. As protein: CASSDSTGRQTEAFF.

The chain joins TRBV7-2 to TRBJ2-1, with 12 bases that match TRBD1. There are 15 residues in the CDR3. From germline, CDR1 is SGHTA and CDR2 FQGNSA. J lost 10 bases, V lost 5 bases, and 9 bases had no gene match. This CDR3 reads CASSRLGQGAEEQFF. The CDR3 DNA reads as TGTGCCAGCAGCCGTCTGGGACAGGGGGCGGAGGAGCAGTTCTTC.

This rearrangement joins TRBV6-6 to TRBJ2-2; D not resolved. CDR1 and CDR2 from the germline V gene are MNHNY and SVGAGI (reference sequence). The CDR3 is 13 residues long. Between the trimmed V and J ends, which lost 7 bases and 5 bases, there was a span of 11 bases. CDR3 nucleotides: TGTGCCAGCAACACCGCCGGGACCGGGGAGCTGTTTTTT. Translated: CASNTAGTGELFF.

The J gene is TRBJ2-3, the V gene TRBV19; TRBD2 matches at 7 bases. Germline values: CDR1 LNHDA, CDR2 SQIVND (reference sequence). The CDR3 contains 13 residues. The trim removed 6 bases at V and 2 bases at J, leaving 2 bases unmatched. CDR3 nucleotides: TGTGCCAGTAGGGGGGGGATCACAGATACGCAGTATTTT. Protein product: CASRGGITDTQYF. Variable domain in full (rest from reference TRBV19 and TRBJ2-3): DGGITQSPKYLFRKEGQNVTLSCEQNLNHDAMYWYRQDPGQGLRLIYYSQIVNDFQKGDIAEGYSVSREKKESFPLTVTSAQKNPTAFYLCASRGGITDTQYFGPGTRLTVL.

The rearrangement links TRBV5-8 to TRBJ1-2; a possible D gene is TRBD1 (6 bases). Trimming removed 4 bases from V and 8 bases from J, with 21 bases in between. CDR1 SGHTS and CDR2 YDEGEE come from the germline V gene. The CDR3 has 15 residues. CDR3 DNA sequence: TGTGCCAGCAGCGCCCATGGGCAGGCACAGGGAGGCTACACCTTC. Its translation: CASSAHGQAQGGYTF.

This chain uses TRBV19 with TRBJ1-6; 7 bases match TRBD1. V was clipped by 0 bases and J by 10 bases; unmatched bases: 6. CDR1 is LNHDA and CDR2 is SQIVND in the germline V gene (reference sequence). The CDR3 is 15 amino acids. The CDR3 sequence is CASSIDRQGGSPLHF. The DNA for the CDR3 is TGTGCCAGTAGTATAGATCGACAGGGTGGGTCACCCCTCCACTTT.

The chain joins TRBV10-3 to TRBJ1-2, with no clear D. V gave up 0 bases and J gave up 6 bases, with 8 bases separating them. This CDR3 is 13 amino acids long. Germline V CDR1 and CDR2: ENHRY, SYGVKD. The CDR3 nucleotides are TGTGCCATCAGTGAGTCGAGGAGAGATGGCTACACCTTC. Its protein is CAISESRRDGYTF.

V is TRBV7-2 and J is TRBJ2-7; D not certain. Trimming removed 4 bases from V and 1 base from J, with 11 bases in between. The CDR3 runs 14 residues. Germline V gives CDR1 SGHTA, CDR2 FQGNSA. CDR3 DNA: TGTGCCAGCAGCTCATCACCACAGTCCTACGAGCAGTACTTC. As protein: CASSSSPQSYEQYF. Filled out from reference TRBV7-2 and TRBJ2-7, the complete variable domain reads GAGVSQSPSNKVTEKGKDVELRCDPISGHTALYWYRQSLGQGLEFLIYFQGNSAPDKSGLPSDRFSAERTGGSVSTLTIQRTQQEDSAVYLCASSSSPQSYEQYFGPGTRLTVT.